A single sample gave rise to the 27 T cell receptor beta chains below, sequenced in a study of spatial heterogeneity in lung cancer. This sample's time point: blood at routine non-recurrence follow-up after resection. A single record per CDR3 protein comes from TCRdb applying MiXCR to the 5' RACE reads. In the table there are more than 75,000 distinct CDR3 sequences, approximately 19% of which are singletons. The starting material was PBMCs, obtained at follow-up. All receptors derive from a male donor with early-stage non-small cell lung cancer.

The chain recombines TRBV3-1 with TRBJ2-1; unclear D gene. The CDR3 sequence is 13 residues long. With 1 base removed from V and 4 bases from J, the gap between germline ends came to 5 bases. From germline, CDR1 is LGHDT and CDR2 YNNKEL (reference sequence). The CDR3 loop is CASSQARYNEQFF. The DNA of the CDR3 is TGTGCCAGCAGCCAAGCAAGGTACAATGAGCAGTTCTTC.

This clonotype was observed a few times. The chain combines TRBV14 with TRBJ2-3; D call uncertain. With 1 base removed from V and 1 base from J, the gap between germline ends came to 9 bases. The CDR3 is made up of 15 amino acids. Germline V CDR1 and CDR2: SGHDN, FVKESK. The CDR3 spells CASSQGRVGTDTQYF. The DNA of the CDR3 is TGTGCCAGCAGCCAAGGTCGGGTAGGCACAGATACGCAGTATTTT.

The rearrangement links TRBV12-5 to TRBJ2-3, with D maybe TRBD2 (7 bases). This CDR3 is built from 14 residues. V lost 7 bases to trimming and J lost 6 bases, with 17 bases between them. CDR1 LGHNT and CDR2 FRNRAP come from the germline V gene. The CDR3 bases are TGTGCTAGTGCTGGGGGCGGGAGTTTGGATACGCAGTATTTT. Protein product: CASAGGGSLDTQYF.

This rearrangement joins TRBV11-3 to TRBJ2-5; 12 bases are shared with TRBD2. Germline lookup yields CDR1 SGHNT and CDR2 YENEEA. The CDR3 is 15 residues long. Trimming removed 4 bases from V and 5 bases from J; junction bases left unmatched: 5. The CDR3 DNA reads as TGTGCCAGCAGCTCGACTAGCGGGAGAGGGGAGACCCAGTACTTC. Translating gives CASSSTSGRGETQYF.

The chain recombines TRBV3-1 with TRBJ1-1, with D possibly being TRBD1 (6 bases). This CDR3 has 12 residues. Trimming shortened V by 4 bases and J by 9 bases, and 12 bases separated the two germline ends. Germline-derived CDR1 and CDR2 are LGHDT and YNNKEL (reference sequence). The CDR3 spells CASSPTGSKAFF. Written as DNA, the CDR3 is TGTGCCAGCAGCCCGACAGGTTCCAAAGCTTTCTTT.

This clonotype showed up just a few times. CDR3 sequence (DNA): TGTGCCAGCAGCCAATGGATGGAAGAGACCCAGTACTTC. Translation gives CASSQWMEETQYF. The chain employs TRBV7-9 and TRBJ2-5, with D unclear. Trimming shortened V by 5 bases and J by 3 bases, and 10 bases separated the two germline ends. Germline CDR1 reads SEHNR; CDR2 reads FQNEAQ (reference sequence). This CDR3 is 13 amino acids long.

This clonotype was observed once. The V call is TRBV19, the J call TRBJ1-3; no clear D. In germline, CDR1 is LNHDA, CDR2 SQIVND (reference sequence). Trimming shortened V by 5 bases and J by 6 bases, and 17 bases separated the two germline ends. The CDR3 sequence is 15 residues long. CDR3 sequence (DNA): TGTGCCAGTAGTCCAACCGTGATTCGGGTAAACACCATATATTTT. It translates to CASSPTVIRVNTIYF.

The rearrangement uses TRBV7-9 and TRBJ2-2, with 8 bases fitting TRBD2. Germline V CDR1 and CDR2: SEHNR, FQNEAQ (reference sequence). V shed 5 bases, J shed 4 bases, and the junction held 6 bases outside the gene matches. The CDR3 is 15 amino acids. CDR3 nucleotides: TGTGCCAGCAGCCTCAGGAGCGGGAGCACCGGGGAGCTGTTTTTT. Translation: CASSLRSGSTGELFF.

The chain employs TRBV3-1 and TRBJ1-6, with D perhaps matching TRBD1 (6 bases). V lost 1 base and J 7 bases, leaving 11 bases between the germline ends. The CDR3 is 15 amino acids. Germline values: CDR1 LGHDT, CDR2 YNNKEL (reference sequence). The CDR3 here is CASSQGPQGNSPLHF. The CDR3 bases are TGTGCCAGCAGCCAAGGGCCTCAGGGGAATTCACCCCTCCACTTT. The full variable domain, rest sourced from reference TRBV3-1 and TRBJ1-6, is DTAVSQTPKYLVTQMGNDKSIKCEQNLGHDTMYWYKQDSKKFLKIMFSYNNKELIINETVPNRFSPKSPDKAHLNLHINSLELGDSAVYFCASSQGPQGNSPLHFGNGTRLTVT.

This clonotype has only a few counts. This chain connects TRBV5-6 to TRBJ2-7; weak D call: TRBD1 (5 bases). CDR3 length: 13 amino acids. Germline CDR1 SGHDT, CDR2 YYEEEE. V was shortened by 1 base and J by 7 bases, with 12 bases between the two germline ends. In nucleotides, the CDR3 is TGTGCCAGCAGCTTGCTACAGGCTAAAGAGCAGTACTTC. Amino acids: CASSLLQAKEQYF.

This clonotype came up a few times. The chain uses TRBV5-4 and TRBJ2-2, with D unclear. The CDR3 spans 13 residues. Deletions cut 4 bases from V and 3 bases from J, with 7 bases between. Per the germline V gene, CDR1 is SGHNT and CDR2 is YYREEE (reference sequence). This chain's CDR3 is CASSHPHTGELFF. In DNA form, the CDR3 reads TGTGCCAGCAGCCACCCCCACACCGGGGAGCTGTTTTTT.

This clonotype has a handful of counts. The gene calls are TRBV3-1 and TRBJ2-5; 11 bases fit TRBD2. This CDR3 has 16 residues. Germline CDR1 is LGHDT and CDR2 is YNNKEL (reference sequence). V lost 4 bases and J lost 1; bases outside the gene matches: 5. The CDR3 bases are TGTGCCAGCAGCCCTGTAGCGGGGGGGGTCCAAGAGACCCAGTACTTC. It codes for CASSPVAGGVQETQYF.

This clonotype has just a few counts. The V call is TRBV6-2 or TRBV6-3, the J call TRBJ1-2, with TRBD1 matching over 7 bases. Germline V gene sequence: CDR1 MNHEY, CDR2 SVGEGT. The CDR3 spans 16 residues. The ends lost 7 bases at V and 5 bases at J; junction bases unmatched: 16. In nucleotides, the CDR3 is TGTGCCAGCAACCTACTCGGACAGGACCACATTTATGGCTACACCTTC. The encoded protein is CASNLLGQDHIYGYTF.

The CDR3 sequence: CASSRQWLPNEQFF. Written as DNA, the CDR3 is TGTGCCAGCAGCCGCCAGTGGCTCCCCAATGAGCAGTTCTTC. The chain employs TRBV6-5 and TRBJ2-1; D call uncertain. Per the germline V gene, CDR1 is MNHEY and CDR2 is SVGAGI. This CDR3 contains 14 residues. V lost 6 bases and J 6 bases, leaving 15 bases between the germline ends.

A few counts support this clonotype. CDR3 protein: CASSERGEWGPNTEAFF. As DNA, the CDR3 is TGTGCCAGCAGTGAACGGGGGGAGTGGGGGCCGAACACTGAAGCTTTCTTT. This rearrangement joins TRBV6-1 to TRBJ1-1, with D maybe TRBD1 (6 bases). The V end was cut by 2 bases, the J end by 1 base, with 17 bases between. The CDR3 contains 17 residues. CDR1 and CDR2 from the germline V gene are MNHNS and SASEGT.

This rearrangement joins TRBV25-1 to TRBJ2-5; D unresolved. Germline assignment: CDR1 MGHDK and CDR2 SYGVNS. The CDR3 loop spans 15 amino acids. V was clipped by 1 base and J by 5 bases, with 14 bases between them. The CDR3 is CASSESTIIEETQYF. DNA of the CDR3: TGTGCCAGCAGTGAATCGACCATTATTGAGGAGACCCAGTACTTC.

The CDR3: CSAITGLFETGYTF. CDR3 coding DNA: TGCAGTGCTATAACAGGGTTATTCGAGACTGGCTACACCTTC. This chain uses TRBV20-1 with TRBJ1-2, with a possible D match to TRBD1 (6 bases). This CDR3 is built from 14 residues. The V and J ends lost 4 bases and 7 bases respectively, with 19 bases between them. The germline V gene has CDR1 DFQATT and CDR2 SNEGSKA (reference sequence).

The chain uses TRBV9 and TRBJ1-1, with no clear D. V was cut by 2 bases and J by 8 bases, with 16 bases left in between. Germline-derived CDR1 and CDR2 are SGDLS and YYNGEE. The CDR3 extends over 14 amino acids. In DNA form, the CDR3 reads TGTGCCAGCAGCGTGTCTCTCGGAACAAACGAAGCTTTCTTT. Translated: CASSVSLGTNEAFF.

This clonotype has a handful of counts. The chain joins TRBV5-4 to TRBJ1-2; D is unresolved. This CDR3 has 14 residues. Germline lookup yields CDR1 SGHNT and CDR2 YYREEE (reference sequence). V dropped 4 bases and J dropped 8 bases, with 18 bases sitting between them. CDR3 loop: CASSVQSPGMGYTF. The CDR3 nucleotides read TGTGCCAGCAGCGTACAGAGCCCGGGTATGGGCTACACCTTC.

The chain has TRBV24-1 and TRBJ2-5; D is unclear. Germline V gene lookup returns CDR1 KGHDR and CDR2 SFDVKD. With 4 bases removed from V and 4 bases from J, the gap between germline ends came to 6 bases. This CDR3 has 12 amino acids. CDR3 DNA sequence: TGTGCCACCAGTGACGAAATAGAGACCCAGTACTTC. Its protein product is CATSDEIETQYF.

V usage is TRBV5-6 and J usage is TRBJ2-1; D is possibly TRBD2 (6 bases). V lost 3 bases and J 7 bases, leaving 23 bases between the germline ends. Germline CDR1 reads SGHDT; CDR2 reads YYEEEE. CDR3 length: 17 amino acids. The DNA for the CDR3 is TGTGCCAGCAGCTCCACTTTGGTGCGGGGAGACCAGAATGAGCAGTTCTTC. Protein: CASSSTLVRGDQNEQFF.

This chain uses TRBV4-1 with TRBJ2-7; no definite D call. CDR1 is MGHRA and CDR2 is YSYEKL in the germline V gene. This CDR3 contains 13 residues. Trimming stripped 4 bases from V and 7 bases from J, with 14 bases between. CDR3 in amino acids: CASSPTSDREQYF. The CDR3 DNA reads TGCGCCAGCAGCCCGACCTCTGACCGGGAGCAGTACTTC.

This clonotype was seen ten or more times. J is TRBJ2-7 and V is TRBV2, with D unresolved. Trimming removed 8 bases from V and 2 bases from J, with 16 bases in between. Germline V lookup: CDR1 SNHLY, CDR2 FYNNEI. This CDR3 has 14 residues. The CDR3 spells CASRPSDTTYEQYF. The CDR3 DNA reads TGTGCCAGCCGACCAAGTGACACCACCTACGAGCAGTACTTC.

This clonotype was seen a handful of times. The chain is built from TRBV10-3 and TRBJ2-1, with 8 bases matching TRBD1. CDR3 size: 11 residues. The V gene's germline CDR1 is ENHRY and CDR2 SYGVKD. Trimming removed 9 bases from V and 9 bases from J; junction bases left unmatched: 4. CDR3 nucleotide sequence: TGTGCCATACGGACAGGGTTTGAGCAGTTCTTC. As protein: CAIRTGFEQFF.

The gene calls are TRBV5-1 and TRBJ1-1; D unresolved. The V end was cut by 4 bases, the J end by 0 bases, with 10 bases between. This CDR3 spans 14 amino acids. In germline, CDR1 is SGHRS, CDR2 YFSETQ. Written as DNA, the CDR3 is TGCGCCAGCAGCCCGTTCGGACTGAACACTGAAGCTTTCTTT. Amino acid sequence: CASSPFGLNTEAFF.

This clonotype has just a few counts. This chain connects TRBV18 to TRBJ1-1; TRBD1 agrees at 8 bases. V shed 1 base and J 11 bases; nucleotides not matched to a gene: 6. The length of the CDR3 is 13 residues. Germline V gives CDR1 KGHSH, CDR2 LQKENI. The CDR3 reads CASSPQDRVHAFF. The CDR3 nucleotides read TGTGCCAGCTCACCACAGGACAGGGTTCATGCTTTCTTT.

CDR3 DNA sequence: TGTGCCAGCAGCTTATCTTGGGGACCCAGCAATGAAAAACTGTTTTTT. Translating it yields CASSLSWGPSNEKLFF. The V and J genes are TRBV7-9 and TRBJ1-4; D possibly corresponds to TRBD1 (5 bases). Germline assignment: CDR1 SEHNR and CDR2 FQNEAQ (reference sequence). CDR3 length: 16 amino acids. Between the trimmed V and J ends, which lost 2 bases and 5 bases, there was a span of 15 bases.